The sequence of this TCR beta chain was determined in a study of control samples from healthy donors and cancer patients. Measured with immunoSEQ multiplex PCR; TCRdb has only the in-frame clones, and not every one. The sample includes about 120,000 clones, around 92% of them seen just once. Trimming cost V 1 base and J 5 bases, with 10 bases left between them. CDR1 and CDR2 (germline): SEHNR, FQNEAQ (reference sequence). This CDR3 is built from 14 residues. This clonotype was sampled from a middle-aged man in good health. The sequenced sample consisted of blood. The V gene is TRBV7-9, the J gene TRBJ2-3; tentatively, D is TRBD2 (5 bases). Here the CDR3 reads CASSLVQEVDTQYF. The CDR3 nucleotides read TGTGCCAGCAGCTTAGTCCAGGAGGTAGATACGCAGTATTTT.